Presented here are 9 T cell receptor beta chains from one specimen sequenced in a study of T cell responses to AZD1222 COVID-19 vaccine (dated by TCRdb to the early 2020s). The protocol used for the library was the immunoSEQ multiplex PCR assay. TCRdb limited this immuneACCESS table to in-frame rearrangements with V and J called. A share of clones is missing; checked studies link under half to unresolved V genes, and the rest is unexplained. Present in this sample are some 85,000 clones, over 80% of which were seen just once. The ten largest clones capture around 6.9% of the sample. The sample's time point label is to be understood as: baseline before first vaccination. The starting material was peripheral blood, obtained on day 0 of AZD1222 vaccination. The receptors come from an adult in good health.

V and J are TRBV30 and TRBJ1-2, with D perhaps matching TRBD1 (5 bases). This CDR3 is 11 amino acids long. Trimming shortened V by 3 bases and J by 8 bases, and 10 bases separated the two germline ends. Germline V gene sequence: CDR1 GTSNPN, CDR2 SVGIG (reference sequence). The CDR3 coding sequence is TGTGCCTGGAGATCAGGGCTCGGCTACACCTTC. Amino acids: CAWRSGLGYTF.

The chain combines TRBV2 with TRBJ2-1; D tentatively reads TRBD1 or TRBD2 (5 bases each). CDR3 length: 14 residues. V shed 2 bases and J shed 4 bases, with 9 bases lying between them. Germline CDR1 SNHLY, CDR2 FYNNEI. This CDR3 is CASSERGSYNEQFF. The CDR3 bases are TGTGCCAGCAGTGAACGGGGCAGTTACAATGAGCAGTTCTTC. The complete variable domain, with remaining parts taken from reference TRBV2 and TRBJ2-1, reads EPEVTQTPSHQVTQMGQEVILRCVPISNHLYFYWYRQILGQKVEFLVSFYNNEISEKSEIFDDQFSVERPDGSNFTLKIRSTKLEDSAMYFCASSERGSYNEQFFGPGTRLTVL.

The chain couples TRBV30 to TRBJ2-7; possibly TRBD1 or TRBD2 for D (5 bases each). Germline V CDR1 and CDR2: GTSNPN, SVGIG (reference sequence). V was pared by 3 bases and J by 2 bases, with 11 bases between. The CDR3 loop spans 13 amino acids. CDR3 sequence (DNA): TGTGCCTGGAGACCGGGGCAAACCTACGAGCAGTACTTC. Protein: CAWRPGQTYEQYF.

The chain couples TRBV11-2 to TRBJ1-1; D might be TRBD1 (5 bases). V was cut by 3 bases and J by 0 bases, with 11 bases left in between. Germline CDR1 is SGHAT and CDR2 is FQNNGV. The CDR3 extends over 15 amino acids. CDR3 nucleotides: TGTGCCAGCAGCTTCGACAGCAACATGAACACTGAAGCTTTCTTT. Its translation: CASSFDSNMNTEAFF.

V and J are TRBV9 and TRBJ1-1; 8 positions match TRBD1. The germline gives CDR1 SGDLS, CDR2 YYNGEE. The V and J ends lost 0 bases and 0 bases, in that order; junction bases with no gene match: 7. This CDR3 is built from 17 residues. DNA for the CDR3: TGTGCCAGCAGCGTAGGGACAGGGATTACCATGAACACTGAAGCTTTCTTT. It translates to CASSVGTGITMNTEAFF.

The CDR3 region has the DNA TGTGCCAGCAGCCCTCAGGGGGTCTCGGGCGAAAAACTGTTTTTT. It is translated as CASSPQGVSGEKLFF. The rearrangement links TRBV3-1 (or the pseudogene TRBV3-2) to TRBJ1-4; 7 nucleotides match TRBD1. The germline gives CDR1 LGHDT, CDR2 YNNKEL (reference sequence). The trim removed 4 bases at V and 8 bases at J, leaving 10 bases unmatched. The CDR3 is made up of 15 amino acids.

The chain links TRBV10-3 to TRBJ1-5; D unresolved. The CDR3 covers 16 residues. Germline values: CDR1 ENHRY, CDR2 SYGVKD. The ends were cut back, 2 bases at V and 0 bases at J, with 11 bases in the middle. The CDR3 spells CAISEPSVGSNQPQHF. The CDR3 DNA sequence: TGTGCCATCAGTGAGCCCTCGGTGGGTAGCAATCAGCCCCAGCATTTT.

The chain couples TRBV5-1 to TRBJ2-2; 7 nucleotides align to TRBD1. V shed 2 bases and J 6 bases; nucleotides not matched to a gene: 7. This CDR3 is 15 amino acids long. CDR1 SGHRS and CDR2 YFSETQ come from the germline V gene. CDR3 sequence (DNA): TGCGCCAGCAGCTTCGGACAGGTTATCGCCGGGGAGCTGTTTTTT. This encodes CASSFGQVIAGELFF.

J is TRBJ1-6 and V is TRBV7-8; D gene ambiguous. Germline V gene sequence: CDR1 SGHVS, CDR2 FQNEAQ. CDR3 length: 14 residues. V was pared by 2 bases and J by 8 bases, with 10 bases between. CDR3 sequence: CASSLSGRYSPLHF. DNA for the CDR3: TGTGCCAGCAGCTTAAGCGGACGATATTCACCCCTCCACTTT.